This TCR beta chain was sequenced during a study of HIV-infected children after antiretroviral therapy interruption. Findings and limits, study-wide: Some non-naive CD45RA+ T cells might be present among sorted naive cells.

On this clonotype: What it recognizes is unknown.

Treatment specified: PENTA 11 planned treatment interruption arm or continuous ART arm. From thawed PBMCs, naive CD4+ CD45RA+ CD45RO- T cells were sorted. The V gene lost 3 bases and the J gene lost 0 bases, with 8 bases spanning the gap. The germline V gene has CDR1 GTSNPN and CDR2 SVGIG (reference sequence). The CDR3 runs 13 residues. A 3' RACE protocol on RNA, with unique molecular identifiers, produced the TCR library. TCRdb called the 3' RACE reads again in MiXCR, with one record for every CDR3 protein. The sample yields about 89,000 distinct CDR3 sequences, roughly 6.4% seen once. The source was CD45RA+ CD4+ T cells from PBMCs, pooled from several time points, collected from a donor given antiretroviral therapy, either interrupted or continuous. Subset in this sample: naive CD4+ CD45RA+ CD45RO- T cells. The chain carries TRBV30 and TRBJ1-1; perhaps TRBD1 as D (5 bases). This TCR was sampled from a pool of human donors with HIV. The CDR3 reads CAWSRAMNTEAFF. The CDR3 bases are TGTGCCTGGAGCAGGGCTATGAACACTGAAGCTTTCTTT.